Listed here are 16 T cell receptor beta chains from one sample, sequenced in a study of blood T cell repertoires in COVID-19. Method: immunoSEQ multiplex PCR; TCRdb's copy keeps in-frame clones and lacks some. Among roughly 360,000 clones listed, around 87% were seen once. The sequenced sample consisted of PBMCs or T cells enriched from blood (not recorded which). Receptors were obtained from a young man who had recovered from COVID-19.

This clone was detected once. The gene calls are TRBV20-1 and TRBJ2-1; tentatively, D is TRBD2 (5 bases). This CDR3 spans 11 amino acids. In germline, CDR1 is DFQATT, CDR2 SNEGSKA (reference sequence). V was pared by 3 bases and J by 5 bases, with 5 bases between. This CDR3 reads CSASGDNEQFF. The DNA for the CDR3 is TGCAGTGCTAGCGGGGACAATGAGCAGTTCTTC.

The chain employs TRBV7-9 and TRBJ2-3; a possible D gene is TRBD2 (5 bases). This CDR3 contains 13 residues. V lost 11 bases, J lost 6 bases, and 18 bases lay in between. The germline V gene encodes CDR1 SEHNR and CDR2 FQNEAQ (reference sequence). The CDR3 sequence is CAWRTRNADTQYF. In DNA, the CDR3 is TGTGCCTGGAGGACCAGGAACGCCGATACGCAGTATTTT.

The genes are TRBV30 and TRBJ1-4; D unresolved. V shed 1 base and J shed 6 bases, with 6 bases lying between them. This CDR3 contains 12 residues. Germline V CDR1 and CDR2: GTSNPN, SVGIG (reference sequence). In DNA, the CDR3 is TGTGCCTGGAGTGGCACGGATGAAAAACTGTTTTTT. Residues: CAWSGTDEKLFF. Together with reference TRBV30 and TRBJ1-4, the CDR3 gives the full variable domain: SQTIHQWPATLVQPVGSPLSLECTVEGTSNPNLYWYRQAAGRGLQLLFYSVGIGQISSEVPQNLSASRPQDRQFILSSKKLLLSDSGFYLCAWSGTDEKLFFGSGTQLSVL.

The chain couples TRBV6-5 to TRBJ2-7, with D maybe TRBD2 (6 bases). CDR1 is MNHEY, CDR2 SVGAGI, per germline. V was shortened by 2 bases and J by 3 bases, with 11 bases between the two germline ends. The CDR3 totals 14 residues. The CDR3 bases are TGTGCCAGCAGTTACGGGATGGGGGGCTACGAGCAGTACTTC. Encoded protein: CASSYGMGGYEQYF.

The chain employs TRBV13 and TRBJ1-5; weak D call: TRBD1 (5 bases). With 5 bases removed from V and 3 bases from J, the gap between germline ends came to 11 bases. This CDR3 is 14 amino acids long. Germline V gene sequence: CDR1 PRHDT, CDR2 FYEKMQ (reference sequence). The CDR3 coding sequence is TGTGCCAGCAGCCCGGACAAGGTCAATCAGCCCCAGCATTTT. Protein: CASSPDKVNQPQHF.

In DNA form, the CDR3 reads TGCGCCAGCAGCCAAGAGGCGGCCTCTGGGGCCAACGTCCTGACTTTC. Translating it yields CASSQEAASGANVLTF. The V gene is TRBV4-1, the J gene TRBJ2-6; D is ambiguous. This CDR3 comprises 16 residues. Germline V CDR1 and CDR2: MGHRA, YSYEKL. V was cut by 0 bases and J by 0 bases, with 6 bases left in between.

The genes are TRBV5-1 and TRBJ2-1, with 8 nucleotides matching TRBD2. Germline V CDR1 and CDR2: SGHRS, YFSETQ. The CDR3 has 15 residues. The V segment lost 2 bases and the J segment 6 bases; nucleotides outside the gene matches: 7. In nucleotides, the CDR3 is TGCGCCAGCAGCTTTAGTTTCCGGGGGGGCAATGAGCAGTTCTTC. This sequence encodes CASSFSFRGGNEQFF. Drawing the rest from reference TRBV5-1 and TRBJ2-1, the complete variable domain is KAGVTQTPRYLIKTRGQQVTLSCSPISGHRSVSWYQQTPGQGLQFLFEYFSETQRNKGNFPGRFSGRQFSNSRSEMNVSTLELGDSALYLCASSFSFRGGNEQFFGPGTRLTVL.

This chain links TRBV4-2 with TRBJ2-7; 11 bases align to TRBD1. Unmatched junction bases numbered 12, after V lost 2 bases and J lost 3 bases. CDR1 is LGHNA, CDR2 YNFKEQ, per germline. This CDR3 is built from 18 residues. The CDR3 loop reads CASSQRWGPGTGGYEQYF. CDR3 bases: TGTGCCAGCAGCCAAAGATGGGGACCCGGGACAGGGGGCTACGAGCAGTACTTC.

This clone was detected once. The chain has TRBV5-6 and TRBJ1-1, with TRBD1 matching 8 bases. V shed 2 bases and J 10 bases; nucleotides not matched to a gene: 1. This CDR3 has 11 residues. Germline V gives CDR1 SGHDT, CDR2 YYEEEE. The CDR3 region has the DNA TGTGCCAGCAGCTTTGGGACAGGAGCTTTCTTT. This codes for CASSFGTGAFF.

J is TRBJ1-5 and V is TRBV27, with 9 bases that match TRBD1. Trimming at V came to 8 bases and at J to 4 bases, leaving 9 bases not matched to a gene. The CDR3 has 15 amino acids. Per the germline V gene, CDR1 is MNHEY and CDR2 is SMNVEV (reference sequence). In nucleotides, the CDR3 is TGTGCCAGCCGGGCCGGGACAGGGTCGAATCAGCCCCAGCATTTT. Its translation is CASRAGTGSNQPQHF.

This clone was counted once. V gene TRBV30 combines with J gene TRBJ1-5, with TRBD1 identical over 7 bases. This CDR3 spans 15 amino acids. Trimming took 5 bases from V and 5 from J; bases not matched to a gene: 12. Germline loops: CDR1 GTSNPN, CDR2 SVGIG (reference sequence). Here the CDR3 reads CAWGGTANLHQPQHF. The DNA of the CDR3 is TGTGCCTGGGGCGGGACAGCGAATCTGCATCAGCCCCAGCATTTT. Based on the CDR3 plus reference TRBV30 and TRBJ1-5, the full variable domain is SQTIHQWPATLVQPVGSPLSLECTVEGTSNPNLYWYRQAAGRGLQLLFYSVGIGQISSEVPQNLSASRPQDRQFILSSKKLLLSDSGFYLCAWGGTANLHQPQHFGDGTRLSIL.

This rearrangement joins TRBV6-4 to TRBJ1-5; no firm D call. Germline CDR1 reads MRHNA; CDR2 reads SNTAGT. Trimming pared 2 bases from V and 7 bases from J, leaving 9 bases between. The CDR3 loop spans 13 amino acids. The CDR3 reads CASSDGPRQPQHF. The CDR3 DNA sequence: TGTGCCAGCAGTGACGGGCCCAGGCAGCCCCAGCATTTT.

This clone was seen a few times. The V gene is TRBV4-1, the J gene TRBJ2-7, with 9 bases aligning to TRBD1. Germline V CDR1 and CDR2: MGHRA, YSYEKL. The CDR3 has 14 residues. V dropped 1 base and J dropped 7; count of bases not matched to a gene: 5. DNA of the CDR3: TGCGCCAGCAGCCAAGGCCACAGGGGGCTTGAGCAGTACTTC. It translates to CASSQGHRGLEQYF.

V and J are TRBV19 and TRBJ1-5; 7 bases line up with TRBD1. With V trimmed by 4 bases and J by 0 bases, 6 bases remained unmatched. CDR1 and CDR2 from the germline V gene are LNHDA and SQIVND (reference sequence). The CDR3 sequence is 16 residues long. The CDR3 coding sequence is TGTGCCAGTAGTAAGTACCGGGACAGTAGCAATCAGCCCCAGCATTTT. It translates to CASSKYRDSSNQPQHF.

In DNA form, the CDR3 reads TGTGCCAGCAGGCAGGGGTTAATGTACAATGAGCAGTTCTTC. Translated: CASRQGLMYNEQFF. The chain employs TRBV2 and TRBJ2-1; D is possibly TRBD1 (6 bases). Germline CDR1 reads SNHLY; CDR2 reads FYNNEI. This CDR3 region has 14 residues. Trimming took off 6 bases at V and 4 bases at J, with 13 bases between the two ends. Full variable domain (remainder filled in from reference TRBV2 and TRBJ2-1): EPEVTQTPSHQVTQMGQEVILRCVPISNHLYFYWYRQILGQKVEFLVSFYNNEISEKSEIFDDQFSVERPDGSNFTLKIRSTKLEDSAMYFCASRQGLMYNEQFFGPGTRLTVL.

CDR3 loop: CASSQEGLGAAGTDTQYF. The CDR3 nucleotides read TGCGCCAGCAGCCAAGAGGGACTCGGGGCGGCAGGCACAGATACGCAGTATTTT. V is TRBV4-3 and J is TRBJ2-3, with D possibly TRBD2 on 6 matching bases. The CDR3 covers 18 residues. Trimming cost V 0 bases and J 1 base, with 17 bases left between them. Germline values: CDR1 LGHNA, CDR2 YSLEER.